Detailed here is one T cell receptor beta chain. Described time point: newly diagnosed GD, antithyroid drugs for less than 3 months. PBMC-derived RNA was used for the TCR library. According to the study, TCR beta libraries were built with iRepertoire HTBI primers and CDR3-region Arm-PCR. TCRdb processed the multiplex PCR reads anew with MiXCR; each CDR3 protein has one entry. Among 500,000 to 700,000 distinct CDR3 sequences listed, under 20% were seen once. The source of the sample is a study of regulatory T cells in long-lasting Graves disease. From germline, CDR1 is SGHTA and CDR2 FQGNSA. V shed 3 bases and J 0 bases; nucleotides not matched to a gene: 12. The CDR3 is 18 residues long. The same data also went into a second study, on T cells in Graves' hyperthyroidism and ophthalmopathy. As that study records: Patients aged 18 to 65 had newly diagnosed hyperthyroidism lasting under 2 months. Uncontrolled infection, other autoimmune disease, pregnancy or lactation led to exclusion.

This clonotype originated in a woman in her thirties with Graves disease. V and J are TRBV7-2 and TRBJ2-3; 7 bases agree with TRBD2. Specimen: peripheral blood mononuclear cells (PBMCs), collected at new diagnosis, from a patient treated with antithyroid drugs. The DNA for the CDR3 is TGTGCCAGCAGCTTTATCGGGAGGCGTATTTCTAGCACAGATACGCAGTATTTT. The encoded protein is CASSFIGRRISSTDTQYF.